This TCR beta chain derives from a study of cytomegalovirus exposure and HLA in healthy donors. Study observations and caveats: In a later analysis, TCR beta V- and J-gene trimming was associated with a missense DCLRE1C variant. Researchers reported that a few CMV-associated chains were confirmed in vitro as CMV antigen-specific.

This clone was counted only a few times. Antigen unknown. Germline CDR1 is LNHDA and CDR2 is SQIVND (reference sequence). With 6 bases removed from V and 2 bases from J, the gap between germline ends came to 9 bases. The CDR3 loop spans 13 amino acids. The donors gave bone marrow, and they were healthy. Primers included in the PCR were 60 Vbeta and 13 Jbeta primers. Only in-frame clones appear in the TCRdb table, and some are missing; sequencing was by immunoSEQ multiplex PCR. The sample has approximately 70,000 clones, about 78% seen once. This chain links TRBV19 with TRBJ2-3; D gene unclear. The TCR originated in a woman aged 40 to 50 in good health and CMV-seropositive. Sequenced: PBMCs. Written as DNA, the CDR3 is TGTGCCAGTAGGGGCAGGTCCACAGATACGCAGTATTTT. This gives the protein CASRGRSTDTQYF.